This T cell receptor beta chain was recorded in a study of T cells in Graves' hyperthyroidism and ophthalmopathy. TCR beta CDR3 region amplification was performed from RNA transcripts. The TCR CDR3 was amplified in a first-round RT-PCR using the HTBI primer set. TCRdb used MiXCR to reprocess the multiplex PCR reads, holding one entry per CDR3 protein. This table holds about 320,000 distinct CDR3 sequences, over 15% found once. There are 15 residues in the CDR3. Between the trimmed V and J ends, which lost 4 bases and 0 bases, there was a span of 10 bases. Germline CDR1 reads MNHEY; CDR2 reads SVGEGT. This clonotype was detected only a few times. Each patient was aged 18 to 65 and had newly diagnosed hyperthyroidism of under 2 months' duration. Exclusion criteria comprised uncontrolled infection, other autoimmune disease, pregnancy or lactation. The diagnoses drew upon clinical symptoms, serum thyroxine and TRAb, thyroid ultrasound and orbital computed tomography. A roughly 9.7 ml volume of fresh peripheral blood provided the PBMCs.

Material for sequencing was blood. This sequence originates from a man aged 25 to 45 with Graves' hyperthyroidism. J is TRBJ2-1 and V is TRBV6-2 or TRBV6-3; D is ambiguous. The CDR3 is CASSFKESSYNEQFF. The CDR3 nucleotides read TGTGCCAGCAGTTTCAAGGAAAGCTCCTACAATGAGCAGTTCTTC.